These 18 T cell receptor beta chains were sequenced from one sample in a study of blood T cell repertoires in COVID-19. Produced via immunoSEQ multiplex PCR; TCRdb's table is partial and in-frame only. The repertoire has hundreds of thousands of clones, 70% to 90% of them found once; the top ten carry 1.3% to 1.5%. What was sequenced was peripheral blood. The source of these receptors is a man older than 75 with acute or convalescent COVID-19.

The chain couples TRBV7-9 to TRBJ2-3; 8 bases are shared with TRBD1. With 5 bases clipped from V and 6 bases from J, the junction kept 10 bases outside the gene matches. Germline V gives CDR1 SEHNR, CDR2 FQNEAQ (reference sequence). This CDR3 comprises 15 residues. The CDR3 is CASSGRQGRLDTQYF. The CDR3 DNA follows: TGTGCCAGCAGCGGGCGACAGGGGAGGTTGGATACGCAGTATTTT.

The chain links TRBV19 to TRBJ1-1; 7 positions agree with TRBD1. J lost 3 bases, V lost 4 bases, and 8 bases had no gene match. The CDR3 loop spans 15 amino acids. Germline V gene lookup returns CDR1 LNHDA and CDR2 SQIVND (reference sequence). The CDR3 sequence: CASSRQGDADTEAFF. The DNA of the CDR3 is TGTGCCAGTAGTAGGCAGGGGGATGCGGACACTGAAGCTTTCTTT.

The chain joins TRBV9 to TRBJ1-2, with 7 bases aligning to TRBD1. V lost 0 bases, J lost 0 bases, and 2 bases stayed unmatched. This CDR3 has 15 residues. Germline V CDR1 and CDR2: SGDLS, YYNGEE. CDR3 residues: CASSVEGATNYGYTF. CDR3 nucleotide sequence: TGTGCCAGCAGCGTAGAGGGGGCGACTAACTATGGCTACACCTTC.

The chain is built from TRBV6-2 or TRBV6-3 and TRBJ2-1; 8 nucleotides align to TRBD1. CDR3 length equals 16 residues. J gave up 3 bases and V 0 bases, and 4 bases lay outside the gene matches. Germline V lookup: CDR1 MNHEY, CDR2 SVGEGT. CDR3 region: CASSYSSTGDYNEQFF. The CDR3 nucleotides read TGTGCCAGCAGTTACTCATCGACAGGGGACTACAATGAGCAGTTCTTC.

The chain carries TRBV2 and TRBJ2-7, with 11 bases that match TRBD1. CDR1 is SNHLY and CDR2 is FYNNEI in the germline V gene. The length of the CDR3 is 17 residues. V lost 5 bases and J lost 3; bases outside the gene matches: 12. The CDR3 DNA reads TGTGCCAGCAGTTCTTATACCGGGACAGGGGGAAGCTACGAGCAGTACTTC. Its protein product is CASSSYTGTGGSYEQYF.

The chain combines TRBV5-1 with TRBJ2-1; 11 bases are shared with TRBD2. The CDR3 runs 15 residues. Germline CDR1 and CDR2: SGHRS and YFSETQ. After removal of 4 bases from V and 6 bases from J, the junction contained 6 bases not matched to a gene. As DNA, the CDR3 is TGCGCCAGCAGCCCACTAGCGGGAGTAATCAATGAGCAGTTCTTC. It is translated as CASSPLAGVINEQFF. The full variable domain, its missing parts supplied by reference TRBV5-1 and TRBJ2-1, is KAGVTQTPRYLIKTRGQQVTLSCSPISGHRSVSWYQQTPGQGLQFLFEYFSETQRNKGNFPGRFSGRQFSNSRSEMNVSTLELGDSALYLCASSPLAGVINEQFFGPGTRLTVL.

This chain uses TRBV5-6 with TRBJ2-1, with D perhaps matching TRBD2 (5 bases). The germline V gene has CDR1 SGHDT and CDR2 YYEEEE. The V gene lost 4 bases and the J gene lost 3 bases, with 17 bases spanning the gap. The CDR3 is made up of 16 amino acids. The CDR3 is CASSPFGEMIYNEQFF. DNA of the CDR3: TGTGCCAGCAGCCCCTTCGGGGAGATGATCTACAATGAGCAGTTCTTC.

This rearrangement joins TRBV5-1 to TRBJ2-5; 12 nucleotides align to TRBD2. The V and J ends lost 4 bases and 2 bases, in that order; junction bases with no gene match: 3. Germline lookup yields CDR1 SGHRS and CDR2 YFSETQ. This CDR3 spans 15 amino acids. The CDR3 spells CASSRLAGEQETQYF. CDR3 nucleotide sequence: TGCGCCAGCAGCCGACTAGCGGGGGAGCAAGAGACCCAGTACTTC.

For the CDR3, the DNA is TGCGCCAGCAGCCAAGTAGTCCTTTCCTCTGGGGCCAACGTCCTGACTTTC. It specifies CASSQVVLSSGANVLTF. V and J are TRBV4-1 and TRBJ2-6; D gene ambiguous. The CDR3 has 17 residues. The V and J ends lost 1 base and 0 bases respectively, with 10 bases between them. CDR1 is MGHRA and CDR2 is YSYEKL in the germline V gene.

The chain has TRBV11-2 and TRBJ1-1, with 10 bases fitting TRBD1. Per germline, CDR1 SGHAT and CDR2 FQNNGV. J lost 1 base, V lost 8 bases, and 10 bases had no gene match. The CDR3 covers 16 residues. The CDR3 loop is CASRRTGGRSNTEAFF. DNA for the CDR3: TGTGCCAGCCGAAGGACAGGGGGAAGGTCGAACACTGAAGCTTTCTTT.

The V call is TRBV18, the J call TRBJ2-7, with a weak D call TRBD2 (5 bases). There are 13 residues in the CDR3. Trimming took off 1 base at V and 7 bases at J, with 11 bases between the two ends. Germline CDR1 and CDR2: KGHSH and LQKENI. The CDR3 spells CASSPQSGGEQYF. The CDR3 DNA is TGTGCCAGCTCACCACAAAGCGGCGGGGAGCAGTACTTC. The full variable domain, with the rest looked up from reference TRBV18 and TRBJ2-7, is NAGVMQNPRHLVRRRGQEARLRCSPMKGHSHVYWYRQLPEEGLKFMVYLQKENIIDESGMPKERFSAEFPKEGPSILRIQQVVRGDSAAYFCASSPQSGGEQYFGPGTRLTVT.

CDR3 DNA: TGTGCCAGCAGTTTGCCCGGGGGACGCAATCAGCCCCAGCATTTT. This codes for CASSLPGGRNQPQHF. V is TRBV28 and J is TRBJ1-5; possible D gene TRBD1, 5 bases. The germline V gene has CDR1 MDHEN and CDR2 SYDVKM. V gave up 3 bases and J gave up 2 bases, with 11 bases separating them. This CDR3 has 15 amino acids.

V usage is TRBV28 and J usage is TRBJ1-3; 9 positions match TRBD1. The V segment lost 6 bases and the J segment 4 bases; nucleotides outside the gene matches: 7. The length of the CDR3 is 15 residues. Germline CDR1 reads MDHEN; CDR2 reads SYDVKM. For the CDR3, the DNA is TGTGCCAGCAGATACAGGGGGCGCGAAGGAAACACCATATATTTT. Translated, it gives CASRYRGREGNTIYF.

This chain uses TRBV19 with TRBJ1-1; TRBD1 matches 10 bases. Germline V gene sequence: CDR1 LNHDA, CDR2 SQIVND (reference sequence). Unmatched junction bases numbered 2, after V lost 6 bases and J lost 4 bases. This CDR3 has 13 residues. This chain's CDR3 is CASSRQGATEAFF. CDR3 DNA: TGTGCCAGTAGCCGACAGGGGGCCACTGAAGCTTTCTTT.

Here the CDR3 reads CASTGLALGYGYTF. The CDR3 DNA reads as TGTGCCAGCACTGGACTGGCTTTGGGGTATGGCTACACCTTC. The chain joins TRBV6-6 to TRBJ1-2; no clear D. The CDR3 covers 14 residues. Trimming stripped 7 bases from V and 5 bases from J, with 17 bases between. Germline CDR1 and CDR2: MNHNY and SVGAGI (reference sequence).

The rearrangement joins TRBV9 to TRBJ1-4; 7 bases align to TRBD1. The CDR3 sequence is 14 residues long. Germline V gives CDR1 SGDLS, CDR2 YYNGEE. V lost 2 bases, J lost 8 bases, and 6 bases stayed unmatched. CDR3 sequence (DNA): TGTGCCAGCAGCGTGACAGGGCGGAGGGAAAAACTGTTTTTT. This encodes CASSVTGRREKLFF.

The chain employs TRBV28 and TRBJ2-5; perhaps TRBD2 as D (6 bases). V lost 9 bases to trimming and J lost 5 bases, with 16 bases between them. CDR1 is MDHEN, CDR2 SYDVKM, per germline. This CDR3 has 13 residues. The CDR3 DNA reads TGTGCCAGTAACCTGGGGGGTTCGGAGACCCAGTACTTC. It is translated as CASNLGGSETQYF.

This clone was picked up one time. The chain combines TRBV14 with TRBJ2-1; 7 nucleotides align to TRBD2. Germline loops: CDR1 SGHDN, CDR2 FVKESK. V gave up 0 bases and J gave up 7 bases; unmatched junction bases: 3. This CDR3 contains 14 residues. The CDR3 nucleotides are TGTGCCAGCAGCCAAGAACTAGCGTTGAATGAGCAGTTCTTC. Amino acid sequence: CASSQELALNEQFF.